The present T cell receptor (beta chain) was sequenced within a study of CXCR3-negative and CXCR3-positive naive CD8 T cells. General observations from the study: TRB CDR3 properties indicated TCR strength, while surface CD5 was similar across naive subsets. When CXCR3-positive naive cells were set against CXCR3-negative naive cells, the former had more hydrophobic TRB CDR3s. Naive cells, whether CXCR3-negative or CXCR3-positive, had similar TRBV-TRBJ usage, while memory cells differed.

CD45RO-CCR7+CD27+CD95- characterized naive CD8+ T cells. Germline CDR1 SNHLY, CDR2 FYNNEI. The CDR3 covers 12 residues. It was by 5' RACE with UMI labels that the TRB cDNA libraries were prepared. TCRdb re-called the 5' RACE reads and shows each CDR3 protein once, DNA omitted. The sample table sets out about 150,000 distinct CDR3 sequences. A remark on this clonotype: Its specificity is not known.

Sequenced sample: naive CXCR3+ CD8+ T cells from blood. Subset defined: CD45RO-CCR7+CD27+CD95- naive CD8+ T cells expressing CXCR3 (TNR3+). This sequence was found in a human donor in good health. Some clones in this sample may be carry-over from other donors' samples. The gene calls are TRBV2 and TRBJ2-7. CDR3 sequence reads: CATIEVSYEQYF.